This is a list of T cell receptor beta chains from one sample in a study of cytomegalovirus exposure and HLA in healthy donors. Clones were read by immunoSEQ multiplex PCR, and TCRdb kept only the in-frame ones, dropping some. The sample consists of over 150,000 clones, approximately 72% of them appearing once. The sequencing sample was made of PBMCs. The receptors here all came from a man between 50 and 59 years old in good health and CMV-seronegative. CDR3s include the opening cysteine and the closing phenylalanine or tryptophan. The D gene is left open where the match is weak. Rows give clone size only sometimes, using once, few, many, or a class for an expanded clone.

J gene	CDR3 length	clone size	V gene	D gene	CDR3 DNA	CDR3 protein
TRBJ2-3	15	.	TRBV5-8	TRBD2	TGTGCCAGCAGCGGGGGACTAGCGCTGACAGATACGCAGTATTTT	CASSGGLALTDTQYF
TRBJ2-7	12	.	TRBV7-9	.	TGTGCCAGCAGCCGTGATAGGGGTGAGCAGTACTTC	CASSRDRGEQYF
TRBJ2-1	16	.	TRBV7-2	TRBD1	TGTGCCAGCAGCTTATCCCGGGACAGGGGATACAATGAGCAGTTCTTC	CASSLSRDRGYNEQFF
TRBJ1-5	12	.	TRBV5-1	.	TGCGCCAGCAGAGGCCCGGGGGGGCCCCAGCATTTT	CASRGPGGPQHF
TRBJ2-1	15	.	TRBV7-2	TRBD2	TGTGCCAGCAGCCTGGGACTAGCGGGGTCAAGGGAGCAGTTCTTC	CASSLGLAGSREQFF
TRBJ2-2	16	.	TRBV5-1	TRBD1	TGCGCCAGCACCCTTTCAGGGGGCGTGAAAACCGGGGAGCTGTTTTTT	CASTLSGGVKTGELFF
TRBJ1-4	17	.	TRBV27	TRBD1	TGTGCCAGCAGTTTATCCGCGACAGGGGTTACTAATGAAAAACTGTTTTTT	CASSLSATGVTNEKLFF
TRBJ1-1	13	.	TRBV7-8	.	TGTGCCAGCAGCTTAGGGGCGAACACTGAAGCTTTCTTT	CASSLGANTEAFF
TRBJ1-6	16	.	TRBV28	.	TGTGCCAGCAGTTTAGTATGGAACAGGGTGAATTCACCCCTCCACTTT	CASSLVWNRVNSPLHF
TRBJ1-3	13	.	TRBV6-5	.	TGTGCCAGCAGACTAAACTCTGGAAACACCATATATTTT	CASRLNSGNTIYF
TRBJ2-5	14	.	TRBV11-2	.	TGTGCCAGCAGCGCAAACCCAGGGTGGGAGACCCAGTACTTC	CASSANPGWETQYF
TRBJ2-5	14	.	TRBV2	TRBD2	TGTGCCAGCAACGAAGCGGGGCCCCACGAGACCCAGTACTTC	CASNEAGPHETQYF
TRBJ1-1	15	.	TRBV6-6	.	TGTGCCAGCAGTTATGGGCAGGGTCTTGCCACTGAAGCTTTCTTT	CASSYGQGLATEAFF
TRBJ1-5	14	few	TRBV18	TRBD1	TGTGCCAGCTCACAAAGCGGACAGGGCCAGCCCCAGCATTTT	CASSQSGQGQPQHF
TRBJ1-5	14	.	TRBV5-1	.	TGCGCCAGCAGCTTGTACCAGGGGAATCAGCCCCAGCATTTT	CASSLYQGNQPQHF
TRBJ1-3	15	.	TRBV6-1	.	TGTGCCAGCAGTATTGGAGGGGCAGGAGGAAACACCATATATTTT	CASSIGGAGGNTIYF
TRBJ2-1	14	.	TRBV28	TRBD1	TGCGCCAGCAGCGAGGGACAGATCTACAATGAGCAGTTCTTC	CASSEGQIYNEQFF
TRBJ1-1	12	.	TRBV18	.	TGTGCCAGCTCACCAGTAAGGGGTGAAGCTTTCTTT	CASSPVRGEAFF
TRBJ2-3	16	.	TRBV23-1	TRBD1	TGCGCCAGCAGTACGGTCGGGACAGGGGGCTCAGATACGCAGTATTTT	CASSTVGTGGSDTQYF
TRBJ1-1	14	few	TRBV2	.	TGTGCCAGCACCATGGAGACTACGAACACTGAAGCTTTCTTT	CASTMETTNTEAFF
TRBJ2-5	15	.	TRBV5-4	.	TGTGCCAGCAGCGACCTAGGGGCGGGAAGGGAGACCCAGTACTTC	CASSDLGAGRETQYF
TRBJ2-3	16	.	TRBV6-6	.	TGTGCCAGCAGCAGAGCCCTAGCGTCTAGCACAGATACGCAGTATTTT	CASSRALASSTDTQYF
TRBJ1-1	16	.	TRBV4-3	.	TGCGCCAGCAGCCCCCGAGGGCAGCTTATGAACACTGAAGCTTTCTTT	CASSPRGQLMNTEAFF
TRBJ2-3	18	.	TRBV5-1	TRBD2	TGCGCCAGCAGCTCGGGGGGGTATAGTGGGGGTACACGGGATACGCAGTATTTT	CASSSGGYSGGTRDTQYF
TRBJ1-1	15	.	TRBV6-6	.	TGTGCCAGCAGCCCGGCCTCGGGGGGATGGGGCGAAGCTTTCTTT	CASSPASGGWGEAFF
TRBJ2-7	17	once	TRBV28	TRBD2	TGTGCCAGCAGTTTAGGCCGAGCGGGGGGCCTTTCCTACGAGCAGTACTTC	CASSLGRAGGLSYEQYF
TRBJ1-2	13	.	TRBV5-1	.	TGCGCCAGCAGCTTGGACACGAATATTGGCTACACCTTC	CASSLDTNIGYTF
TRBJ2-3	15	.	TRBV11-2	TRBD1	TGTGCCAGCAGTTCGGACAGGGGGTTGACAGATACGCAGTATTTT	CASSSDRGLTDTQYF
TRBJ2-2	14	once	TRBV5-1	TRBD1	TGCGCCAGCAGCTGGGGACAGGGAACCGGGGAGCTGTTTTTT	CASSWGQGTGELFF
TRBJ1-5	14	.	TRBV14	.	TGTGCCAGCAGTCCAATGGGAGGGACTCAGCCCCAGCATTTT	CASSPMGGTQPQHF
TRBJ2-5	16	.	TRBV6-5	TRBD2	TGTGCCAGCAGTTACCCTACCGGGACTAGCGGCCAGACCCAGTACTTC	CASSYPTGTSGQTQYF
TRBJ2-7	14	once	TRBV28	TRBD1	TGTGCCAGCAGTCGTCCGGGACAGACCTACGAGCAGTACTTC	CASSRPGQTYEQYF
TRBJ1-1	16	once	TRBV19	TRBD1	TGTGCCAGTAGTATAGGAACCGGGACAGGGGGTTCTGTAGCTTCCTTT	CASSIGTGTGGSVASF
TRBJ2-1	15	.	TRBV7-3	TRBD1	TGTGCCAGCAGCTTTGGACAGGGAGGCTACAATGAGCAGTTCTTC	CASSFGQGGYNEQFF
TRBJ2-3	16	few	TRBV2	.	TGTGCCAGCACTCACCCCTGGGGCCCCCGCGCAGATACGCAGTATTTT	CASTHPWGPRADTQYF
TRBJ1-4	14	.	TRBV15	.	TGTGCCACCAGCAGAGGAGTACAGACTGAAAAACTGTTTTTT	CATSRGVQTEKLFF
TRBJ1-2	14	.	TRBV6-5	.	TGTGCCAGCAGTAAACCGGGACACACCTATGGCTACACCTTC	CASSKPGHTYGYTF
TRBJ1-5	15	.	TRBV6-1	TRBD1	TGTGCCAGCAGTGAGCTAGGACAGGCCAATCAGCCCCAGCATTTT	CASSELGQANQPQHF
TRBJ2-5	13	.	TRBV7-6	.	TGTGCCAGCAGGGGGGCCGGAGAAGAGACCCAGTACTTC	CASRGAGEETQYF
TRBJ2-2	17	.	TRBV11-1	TRBD2	TGTGCCAGCAGCTTAGGGCTAGCGGGGCCGCGCACCGGGGAGCTGTTTTTT	CASSLGLAGPRTGELFF
TRBJ1-1	15	.	TRBV7-2	.	TGTGCCAGCAGCTTAGCGCAGGGTATAGGCACTGAAGCTTTCTTT	CASSLAQGIGTEAFF
TRBJ1-6	14	few	TRBV18	TRBD1	TGTGCCAGCTCACCGGAGGGGGCAGCGTCACCCCTCCACTTT	CASSPEGAASPLHF
TRBJ2-1	15	few	TRBV4-3	.	TGCGCCAGCAGCCAAGCACGACTCCCTCTAGGTGAGCAGTTCTTC	CASSQARLPLGEQFF
TRBJ2-6	15	.	TRBV7-9	.	TGTGCCAGCAGCGAAACAGGTGCTGGGGCCAACGTCCTGACTTTC	CASSETGAGANVLTF
TRBJ1-2	15	.	TRBV9	.	TGTGTCAGCAGCGTAGTAGCCGAAGCTAACTATGGCTACACCTTC	CVSSVVAEANYGYTF
TRBJ1-1	15	.	TRBV5-1	.	TGCGCCAGCACCTTCCTGGCGGGTGGAGACACTGAAGCTTTCTTT	CASTFLAGGDTEAFF
TRBJ1-4	16	.	TRBV7-7	.	TGTGCTAGCAGCCACCCAGCGGTTTCAACTAATGAAAAACTGTTTTTT	CASSHPAVSTNEKLFF
TRBJ1-1	15	.	TRBV6-5	.	TGTGCCAGCAGTTACGGGGAACAGGGACGCACTGAAGCTTTCTTT	CASSYGEQGRTEAFF
TRBJ1-5	15	few	TRBV18	TRBD1	TGTGCCAGCTCACCAGGGACAGGGGGCCTTCAGCCCCAGCATTTT	CASSPGTGGLQPQHF
TRBJ2-3	15	.	TRBV9	TRBD1	TGTGCCAGCAGCTTCGCAGGGGGCGGCACAGATACGCAGTATTTT	CASSFAGGGTDTQYF
TRBJ2-7	15	.	TRBV19	TRBD2	TGTGCCAGGCGCGGGGGAACATCTATAACCTACGAGCAGTACTTC	CARRGGTSITYEQYF
TRBJ1-1	13	few	TRBV18	.	TGTGCCAGCGGAGGGCAGTCGGCCACTGAAGCTTTCTTT	CASGGQSATEAFF
TRBJ1-1	14	few	TRBV19	.	TGTGCCAGTAGTGCGCAAACAGAGAACACTGAAGCTTTCTTT	CASSAQTENTEAFF
TRBJ1-4	16	.	TRBV5-1	TRBD1	TGCGCCAGCAGCGCGGGACAGGTAACAACTAATGAAAAACTGTTTTTT	CASSAGQVTTNEKLFF